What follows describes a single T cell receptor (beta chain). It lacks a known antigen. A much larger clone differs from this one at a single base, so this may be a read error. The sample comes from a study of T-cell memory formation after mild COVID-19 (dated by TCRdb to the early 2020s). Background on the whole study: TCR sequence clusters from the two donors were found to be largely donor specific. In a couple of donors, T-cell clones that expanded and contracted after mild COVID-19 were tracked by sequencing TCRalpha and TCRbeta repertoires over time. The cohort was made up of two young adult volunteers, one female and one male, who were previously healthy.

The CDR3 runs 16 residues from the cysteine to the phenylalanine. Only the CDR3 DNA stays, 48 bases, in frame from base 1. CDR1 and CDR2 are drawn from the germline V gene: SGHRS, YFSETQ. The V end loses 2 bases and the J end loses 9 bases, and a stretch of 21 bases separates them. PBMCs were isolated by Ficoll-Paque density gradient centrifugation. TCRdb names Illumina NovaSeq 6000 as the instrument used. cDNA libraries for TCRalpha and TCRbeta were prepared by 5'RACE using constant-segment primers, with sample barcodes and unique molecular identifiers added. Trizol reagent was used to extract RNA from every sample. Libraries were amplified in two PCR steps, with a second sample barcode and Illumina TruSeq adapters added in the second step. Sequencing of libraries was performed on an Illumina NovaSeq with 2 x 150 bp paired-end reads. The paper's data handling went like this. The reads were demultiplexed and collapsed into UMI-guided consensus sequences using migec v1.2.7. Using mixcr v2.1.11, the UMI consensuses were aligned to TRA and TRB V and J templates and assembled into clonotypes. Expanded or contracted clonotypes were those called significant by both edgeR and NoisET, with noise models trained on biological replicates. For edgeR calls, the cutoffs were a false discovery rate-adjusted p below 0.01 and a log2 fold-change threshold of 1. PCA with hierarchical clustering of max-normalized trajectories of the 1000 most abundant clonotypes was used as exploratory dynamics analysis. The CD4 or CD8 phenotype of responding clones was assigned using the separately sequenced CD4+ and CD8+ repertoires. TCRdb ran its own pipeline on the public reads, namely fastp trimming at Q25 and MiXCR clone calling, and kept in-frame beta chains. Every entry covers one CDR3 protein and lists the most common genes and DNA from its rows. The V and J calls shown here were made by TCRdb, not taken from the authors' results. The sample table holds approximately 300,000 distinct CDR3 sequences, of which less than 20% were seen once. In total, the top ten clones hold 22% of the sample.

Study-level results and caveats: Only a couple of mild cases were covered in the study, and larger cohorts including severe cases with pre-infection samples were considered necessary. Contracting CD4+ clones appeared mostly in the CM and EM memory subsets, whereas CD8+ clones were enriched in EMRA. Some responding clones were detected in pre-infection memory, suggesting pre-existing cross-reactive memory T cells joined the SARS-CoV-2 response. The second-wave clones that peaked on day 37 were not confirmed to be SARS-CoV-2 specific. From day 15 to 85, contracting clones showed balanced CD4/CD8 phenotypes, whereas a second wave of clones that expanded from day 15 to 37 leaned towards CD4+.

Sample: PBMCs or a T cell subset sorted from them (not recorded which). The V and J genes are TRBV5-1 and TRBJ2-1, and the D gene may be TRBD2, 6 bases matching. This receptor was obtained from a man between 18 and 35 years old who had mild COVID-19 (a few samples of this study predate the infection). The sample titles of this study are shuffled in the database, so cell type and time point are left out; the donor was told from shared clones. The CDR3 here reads CASSFSSTQVGGEQFF. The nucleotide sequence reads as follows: TGCGCCAGCAGCTTCTCCTCTACCCAGGTCGGGGGTGAGCAGTTCTTC.